Below, 17 T cell receptor beta chains from the same sample are listed, as sequenced in a study of blood T cell repertoires in COVID-19. Clones were read by immunoSEQ multiplex PCR, and TCRdb kept only the in-frame ones, dropping some. The sample includes 23,000 or so clones, roughly 90% of them seen just once. Input material: peripheral blood. The receptor source for this set is a human donor in a cohort sampled during active COVID-19.

This sequence joins TRBV7-6 and TRBJ2-1, with 7 positions matching TRBD1. CDR1 is SGHVS, CDR2 FNYEAQ, per germline. The CDR3 is 15 residues long. Trimming cost V 4 bases and J 6 bases; bases outside gene matches: 9. The CDR3 DNA follows: TGTGCCAGCAGCTCCAAGACAGGGAACTCCAATGAGCAGTTCTTC. Protein sequence: CASSSKTGNSNEQFF.

This clone was counted once. The J gene is TRBJ2-7, the V gene TRBV7-9; 8 bases are shared with TRBD1. The CDR3 covers 14 residues. Trimming at V came to 1 base and at J to 1 base, leaving 0 bases not matched to a gene. CDR1 SEHNR and CDR2 FQNEAQ come from the germline V gene (reference sequence). The CDR3 protein is CASSLGTGSYEQYF. The CDR3 bases are TGTGCCAGCAGCTTAGGGACAGGGTCCTACGAGCAGTACTTC.

The genes are TRBV19 and TRBJ2-1; TRBD1 agrees at 8 bases. J gave up 5 bases and V 7 bases, and 7 bases lay outside the gene matches. Germline V gene lookup returns CDR1 LNHDA and CDR2 SQIVND (reference sequence). This CDR3 has 14 amino acids. The chain's CDR3 is CASNRDRRDNEQFF. DNA of the CDR3: TGTGCCAGTAATCGGGACAGGAGAGACAATGAGCAGTTCTTC.

The rearrangement joins TRBV7-2 to TRBJ1-4, with 10 bases aligning to TRBD1. V lost 4 bases and J lost 8; bases outside the gene matches: 7. Per germline, CDR1 SGHTA and CDR2 FQGNSA. The CDR3 totals 15 residues. This chain's CDR3 is CASSSAGTGAEKLFF. CDR3 nucleotides: TGTGCCAGCAGCTCTGCCGGGACAGGGGCGGAAAAACTGTTTTTT.

The chain has TRBV9 and TRBJ1-3; a weak D match, TRBD1 (5 bases). Trimming stripped 5 bases from V and 8 bases from J, with 26 bases between. CDR3 length equals 17 residues. Per the germline V gene, CDR1 is SGDLS and CDR2 is YYNGEE. In DNA form, the CDR3 reads TGTGCCAGCAGTGCACTCGGTAGCGGGACCCGGGAGGACACCATATATTTT. Encoded protein: CASSALGSGTREDTIYF.

This chain joins TRBV6-5 and TRBJ1-2; the D is unclear. V lost 5 bases, J lost 6 bases, and 13 bases lay in between. CDR1 is MNHEY and CDR2 is SVGAGI in the germline V gene. CDR3 size: 13 residues. CDR3 residues: CASSSRGGNGYTF. CDR3 DNA: TGTGCCAGCAGTAGCCGGGGAGGCAATGGCTACACCTTC.

The rearrangement uses TRBV7-9 and TRBJ1-6, with D tentatively TRBD1 (6 bases). The germline V gene encodes CDR1 SEHNR and CDR2 FQNEAQ (reference sequence). V was shortened by 1 base and J by 6 bases, with 7 bases between the two germline ends. The CDR3 extends over 14 amino acids. The DNA of the CDR3 is TGTGCCAGCAGCTTAGACAGGGCTAATTCACCCCTCCACTTT. It is translated as CASSLDRANSPLHF.

The V gene is TRBV6-5, the J gene TRBJ2-5; 7 bases line up with TRBD2. The germline V gene encodes CDR1 MNHEY and CDR2 SVGAGI. This CDR3 spans 14 amino acids. V lost 4 bases to trimming and J lost 4 bases; unmatched junction nucleotides: 6. The CDR3 DNA is TGTGCCAGCAGTTCGCGGGGGTCGGCAGAGACCCAGTACTTC. Amino acids: CASSSRGSAETQYF.

The table lists this clone with a count of one. This chain links TRBV5-1 with TRBJ2-1; D remains unclear. Germline V gene sequence: CDR1 SGHRS, CDR2 YFSETQ. The V and J ends lost 0 bases and 5 bases respectively, with 9 bases between them. This CDR3 has 14 residues. This CDR3 reads CASSLGSPDNEQFF. The DNA for the CDR3 is TGCGCCAGCAGCTTGGGATCACCGGACAATGAGCAGTTCTTC.

This clone has just one count. This rearrangement joins TRBV25-1 to TRBJ2-2; 11 bases fit TRBD1. The CDR3 is made up of 16 amino acids. Germline values: CDR1 MGHDK, CDR2 SYGVNS. Trimming took 3 bases from V and 6 from J; bases not matched to a gene: 6. The CDR3 loop is CASSDPGQGAAGELFF. DNA of the CDR3: TGTGCCAGCAGTGACCCCGGACAGGGGGCGGCCGGGGAGCTGTTTTTT.

V is TRBV5-1 and J is TRBJ1-1; 7 positions match TRBD1. V shed 4 bases, J shed 6 bases, and the junction held 3 bases outside the gene matches. Germline values: CDR1 SGHRS, CDR2 YFSETQ. This CDR3 has 12 amino acids. As DNA, the CDR3 is TGCGCCAGCAGCCAACAGGGGCCTGAAGCTTTCTTT. It translates to CASSQQGPEAFF. Full variable domain (outside the CDR3, taken from reference TRBV5-1 and TRBJ1-1): KAGVTQTPRYLIKTRGQQVTLSCSPISGHRSVSWYQQTPGQGLQFLFEYFSETQRNKGNFPGRFSGRQFSNSRSEMNVSTLELGDSALYLCASSQQGPEAFFGQGTRLTVV.

The V call is TRBV29-1, the J call TRBJ1-5; the D gene is possibly TRBD1 (6 bases). V gave up 7 bases and J gave up 7 bases, with 17 bases separating them. This CDR3 has 13 amino acids. Germline V CDR1 and CDR2: SQVTM, ANQGSEA. Written as DNA, the CDR3 is TGCAGCGCCGCCGACGCGGGGGCCCAGCCCCAGCATTTT. As protein: CSAADAGAQPQHF.

This clone was observed a few times. The J gene is TRBJ2-1, the V gene TRBV6-4; TRBD1 matches 7 bases. Per the germline V gene, CDR1 is MRHNA and CDR2 is SNTAGT. Trimming at V came to 3 bases and at J to 7 bases, leaving 9 bases not matched to a gene. The CDR3 is 15 amino acids. The CDR3 coding sequence is TGTGCCAGCAGTGAAGGAGAGGGGGCGTATAATGAGCAGTTCTTC. Encoded protein: CASSEGEGAYNEQFF.

The rearrangement links TRBV5-6 to TRBJ2-7; D is ambiguous. V was pared by 1 base and J by 4 bases, with 9 bases between. The CDR3 runs to 13 residues. CDR1 and CDR2 from the germline V gene are SGHDT and YYEEEE. The CDR3 nucleotides read TGTGCCAGCAGCTTGTCAGGCCCGTACGAGCAGTACTTC. Its protein is CASSLSGPYEQYF.

The V gene is TRBV27, the J gene TRBJ1-5; TRBD1 agrees at 7 bases. The CDR3 contains 16 residues. V dropped 5 bases and J dropped 4; count of bases not matched to a gene: 11. Germline V gene data show CDR1 as MNHEY and CDR2 as SMNVEV (reference sequence). The CDR3 reads CASSDITGVGNQPQHF. The DNA for the CDR3 is TGTGCCAGCAGTGATATAACAGGGGTGGGAAATCAGCCCCAGCATTTT.

This clone was recorded only once. The gene calls are TRBV19 and TRBJ2-5; 13 nucleotides agree with TRBD2. The CDR3 consists of 17 residues. Unmatched junction bases numbered 8, after V lost 7 bases and J lost 0 bases. Germline V lookup: CDR1 LNHDA, CDR2 SQIVND (reference sequence). DNA of the CDR3: TGTGCCAGTACATTGACTAGCGGGGGGTTGTACCAAGAGACCCAGTACTTC. Its translation is CASTLTSGGLYQETQYF.

This chain links TRBV5-1 with TRBJ2-3, with TRBD2 matching 8 bases. The trim removed 4 bases at V and 1 base at J, leaving 2 bases unmatched. CDR1 and CDR2 (germline): SGHRS, YFSETQ. The CDR3 runs 14 residues. The CDR3 loop reads CASSLLAGTDTQYF. CDR3 sequence (DNA): TGCGCCAGCAGCCTACTAGCGGGCACAGATACGCAGTATTTT.